The sequence of this TCR beta chain was determined in a study of spatial heterogeneity in lung cancer. The CDR3 sequence is 14 residues long. The ends were cut back, 3 bases at V and 4 bases at J, with 10 bases in the middle. Germline CDR1 and CDR2: LNHDA and SQIVND (reference sequence). MiXCR, run by TCRdb on the 5' RACE reads, gives a single entry per CDR3 protein. The data contain over 5,500 distinct CDR3 sequences, around 8% of them seen just once; the ten biggest clones take up roughly 18%. The sample's time point: sample taken at primary tumor resection. Untreated early-stage non-small cell lung cancer patients, 70 to 85 in total, were the donors. Whole RNA was taken from tumor, nontumor lung or frozen PBMC; it was then sequenced unsorted. In its sample, this clonotype was seen a few times.

The rearrangement joins TRBV19 to TRBJ1-5, with D unresolved. The TCR originated in a female donor with early-stage non-small cell lung cancer. Sample: normal lung tissue next to the tumor, taken at surgery. For the CDR3, the DNA is TGTGCCAGTAGTATCGCCCCGTTAAATCAGCCCCAGCATTTT. Its translation: CASSIAPLNQPQHF.